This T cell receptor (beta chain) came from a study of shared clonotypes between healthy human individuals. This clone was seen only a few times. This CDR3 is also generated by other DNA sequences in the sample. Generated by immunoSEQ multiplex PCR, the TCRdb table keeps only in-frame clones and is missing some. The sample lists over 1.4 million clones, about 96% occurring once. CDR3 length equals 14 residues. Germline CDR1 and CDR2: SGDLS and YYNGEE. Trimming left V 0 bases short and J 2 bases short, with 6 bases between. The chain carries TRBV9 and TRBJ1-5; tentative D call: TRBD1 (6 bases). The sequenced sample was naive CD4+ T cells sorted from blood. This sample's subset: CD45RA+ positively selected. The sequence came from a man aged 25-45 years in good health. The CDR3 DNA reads TGTGCCAGCAGCGTAGGACAGGGCAATCAGCCCCAGCATTTT. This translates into CASSVGQGNQPQHF.